The T cell receptor (beta chain) under discussion was sequenced for a study of control samples from healthy donors and cancer patients. Clones were sequenced by immunoSEQ multiplex PCR, and TCRdb holds only the in-frame ones, with some missing. The sample has 100,000 to 150,000 clones, about 92% seen once. The germline CDR1 and CDR2 sequences are MNHNY and SVGAGI (reference sequence). V was clipped by 7 bases and J by 8 bases; unmatched bases: 7. The CDR3 length is 12 residues. The sequencing sample was made of PBMCs. This chain joins TRBV6-6 and TRBJ1-2; TRBD1 agrees at 7 bases. The receptor comes from a man at least 80 years old with head and neck cancer. CDR3: CASTKGARGYTF. Here the CDR3 DNA reads TGTGCCAGCACGAAGGGGGCTAGGGGCTACACCTTC.